A single sample is the source of the 11 T cell receptor beta chains below, sequenced in a study of blood T cells in healthy people across ages. Next came a second PCR, run for roughly 6 to 11 cycles, which used a sample-barcoded 5' primer along with a J-beta primer mix. Via MiXCR, TCRdb re-called the 5' RACE reads, giving one row per CDR3 protein. Seen here are about 780,000 distinct CDR3 sequences, more than 35% observed once, and the top ten hold around 18%. Specimen: blood. These receptors all come from a man older than 75 in good health.

This clonotype was counted a few times. The chain has TRBV21-1 and TRBJ2-2; the DNA was not compared with TRBD1, the D call given in the table. TRBV21-1 is termed a pseudogene. This CDR3 has 15 amino acids. As DNA, the CDR3 is TGTGCCAGCTTACCGGGACAGGGCATCACCGGGGAGCTGTTTTTT. This gives the protein CASLPGQGITGELFF.

This chain joins TRBV2 and TRBJ2-7; D uncertain. CDR1 is SNHLY, CDR2 FYNNEI, per germline. V lost 2 bases to trimming and J lost 3 bases, with 8 bases between them. The CDR3 contains 13 residues. In DNA, the CDR3 is TGTGCCAGCAGTGAATTCAAGAACTACGAGCAGTACTTC. As protein: CASSEFKNYEQYF.

The chain carries TRBV20-1 and TRBJ2-4; D is unresolved. V was trimmed by 0 bases and J by 1 base, leaving 4 bases between them. Germline-derived CDR1 and CDR2 are DFQATT and SNEGSKA (reference sequence). The CDR3 totals 13 residues. The CDR3 reads CSARDWAKNIQYF. The CDR3 region has the DNA TGCAGTGCTAGAGATTGGGCCAAAAACATTCAGTACTTC.

The genes are TRBV6-6 and TRBJ2-4; D is ambiguous. This CDR3 is built from 17 residues. Germline loops: CDR1 MNHNY, CDR2 SVGAGI (reference sequence). Trimming took 4 bases from V and 3 from J, leaving 19 bases between them. The CDR3 spells CASSSPRPRLGKNIQYF. CDR3 DNA: TGTGCCAGCAGTTCCCCCAGACCTAGGCTGGGCAAAAACATTCAGTACTTC.

On this clonotype itself: A much larger clone lies a single base off, so this may be a read error. The rearrangement links TRBV11-2 to TRBJ2-1; tentatively, D is TRBD1 (6 bases). The J call is in doubt because the DNA end fits TRBJ2-7 better. Germline V gives CDR1 SGHAT, CDR2 FQNNGV. The length of the CDR3 is 15 residues. CDR3: CVSSLETGSYNEQYF. Here the CDR3 DNA reads TGTGTCAGCAGCTTAGAGACAGGCTCCTACAATGAGCAGTACTTC.

The rearrangement joins TRBV7-2 to TRBJ2-7, with D perhaps matching TRBD1 (5 bases). Trimming left V 1 base short and J 7 bases short, with 17 bases between. Germline lookup yields CDR1 SGHTA and CDR2 FQGNSA. This CDR3 is 15 amino acids long. The CDR3 DNA is TGTGCCAGCAGCTTAGATGGCAGGGCATTGGATGAGCAGTACTTC. It encodes CASSLDGRALDEQYF.

The chain recombines TRBV12-3 or TRBV12-4 with TRBJ2-5; 10 bases are a match to TRBD1. V was clipped by 6 bases and J by 11 bases; unmatched bases: 9. CDR3 length: 13 residues. The CDR3 spells CASRQTGGQEQYF. In DNA, the CDR3 is TGTGCCAGCAGACAGACAGGGGGCCAAGAGCAGTACTTC.

This clonotype was found a few times. The J gene is TRBJ2-1, the V gene TRBV12-3 or TRBV12-4, with D uncertain. Trimming took 8 bases from V and 5 from J, leaving 13 bases between them. This CDR3 is built from 13 residues. CDR3 loop: CASGQSSDNEQFF. CDR3 coding DNA: TGTGCCAGCGGGCAAAGTTCCGACAATGAGCAGTTCTTC.

The genes are TRBV6-6 and TRBJ1-1; no clear D gene. Germline assignment: CDR1 MNHNY and CDR2 SVGAGI (reference sequence). The CDR3 extends over 14 amino acids. Trimming shortened V by 5 bases and J by 2 bases, and 12 bases separated the two germline ends. CDR3: CASSPEVGNTEAFF. The CDR3 DNA is TGTGCCAGCAGTCCAGAAGTGGGTAACACTGAAGCTTTCTTT.

This clonotype has a single count. Being one base from a much bigger clone, this may be a read error. V is TRBV7-6 and J is TRBJ2-3; TRBD1 agrees at 7 bases. J lost 6 bases, V lost 4 bases, and 10 bases had no gene match. Germline V lookup: CDR1 SGHVS, CDR2 FNYEAQ. The CDR3 is 15 residues long. CDR3 sequence reads: CASSCDRAPRDTQYF. DNA for the CDR3: TGTGCCAGCAGCTGTGACAGGGCCCCTCGGGATACGCAGTATTTT.

This clonotype occurred a few times. The chain employs TRBV28 and TRBJ2-7; D may be TRBD2 (6 bases). The CDR3 covers 17 residues. V lost 2 bases, J lost 5 bases, and 22 bases lay in between. In germline, CDR1 is MDHEN, CDR2 SYDVKM. The CDR3 is CASSLRSRLVFVHEQYF. CDR3 nucleotide sequence: TGTGCCAGCAGTTTAAGGTCCCGACTAGTTTTCGTACACGAGCAGTACTTC.